The entry below describes one T cell receptor beta chain. Its antigen remains unidentified. Additional DNA sequences in this sample encode the identical CDR3. This table comes from immunoSEQ multiplex PCR, and its TCRdb copy is limited to in-frame clones, with some not included. The sample shows about 2.4 million clones, roughly 92% of them seen only once. Division of CD4+ cells produced a CD45RA+ naive subset and a CD45RA-negative memory subset. The data originate from a study of shared clonotypes between healthy human individuals. General study findings and limits: Naive subsets usually exceeded memory subsets in estimated richness. Represented diversity, genetic and exposure-history alike, was limited by few donors.

Trimming left V 0 bases short and J 0 bases short, with 2 bases between. Germline V gives CDR1 GTSNPN, CDR2 SVGIG (reference sequence). The CDR3 has 12 amino acids. Sequencing was carried out using naive CD4+ T cells sorted from blood. The subset is: CD45RA+ positively selected. This chain joins TRBV30 and TRBJ1-2; D gene unclear. The TCR was taken from a man in his late teens or twenties in good health. The CDR3 region is CAWSVSNYGYTF. The CDR3 DNA sequence: TGTGCCTGGAGTGTATCTAACTATGGCTACACCTTC.